This entry is about one T cell receptor (beta chain). V was shortened by 3 bases and J by 2 bases, with 17 bases between the two germline ends. In germline, CDR1 is WNHNN, CDR2 SYGVQD (reference sequence). The CDR3 has 16 amino acids. This entry is derived from a study of cytomegalovirus exposure and HLA in healthy donors. PCR amplification relied on 60 Vbeta primers (plus 13 Jbeta primers). Profiling relied on immunoSEQ multiplex PCR, and the TCRdb table lists in-frame clones only, not all of them. The table records about 170,000 clones, approximately 78% of them present only once. Each donor's status was that of a healthy bone marrow donor. Donors were ostensibly healthy at sampling, although undocumented immune exposures were probable.

The V and J genes are TRBV10-1 and TRBJ2-7, with D possibly TRBD2 on 6 matching bases. This receptor was taken from a girl aged 2 to 9 in good health and CMV-seropositive. Sequenced input: PBMCs. CDR3 nucleotides: TGCGCCAGCAGTGAAGGAACGGGAGCACGCCCCTACGAGCAGTACTTC. The encoded protein is CASSEGTGARPYEQYF.